This entry lists 7 T cell receptor beta chains sequenced from one sample in a study of immune evolution from preneoplasia to lung adenocarcinoma. Generated by immunoSEQ multiplex PCR, the TCRdb table keeps only in-frame clones and is missing some. There are some 15,000 clones in the sample; over 65% occur only once, and almost 3% lies in the top ten. Sequencing used FFPE minimally invasive lung adenocarcinoma tissue. The receptor set was obtained from a person in their sixties or seventies with lung adenocarcinoma.

The gene calls are TRBV28 and TRBJ1-4, with D possibly matching TRBD1 (5 bases). The V end was cut by 5 bases, the J end by 6 bases, with 10 bases between. This CDR3 is 13 amino acids long. Germline V gives CDR1 MDHEN, CDR2 SYDVKM. Written as DNA, the CDR3 is TGTGCCAGCAGTGGGACGGACTATGAAAAACTGTTTTTT. Amino acids: CASSGTDYEKLFF.

The chain has TRBV30 and TRBJ1-2; perhaps TRBD1 as D (6 bases). Trimming took off 1 base at V and 6 bases at J, with 18 bases between the two ends. This CDR3 has 15 amino acids. The germline V gene encodes CDR1 GTSNPN and CDR2 SVGIG (reference sequence). As DNA, the CDR3 is TGTGCCTGGAGTGATTGGGGGGGGCCGGGAGATGGCTACACCTTC. Its protein product is CAWSDWGGPGDGYTF. The variable domain in full, with the rest retrieved from reference TRBV30 and TRBJ1-2, is SQTIHQWPATLVQPVGSPLSLECTVEGTSNPNLYWYRQAAGRGLQLLFYSVGIGQISSEVPQNLSASRPQDRQFILSSKKLLLSDSGFYLCAWSDWGGPGDGYTFGSGTRLTVV.

The chain combines TRBV28 with TRBJ1-1; D ambiguous. This CDR3 is 13 amino acids long. Trimming shortened V by 3 bases and J by 10 bases, and 15 bases separated the two germline ends. Germline V lookup: CDR1 MDHEN, CDR2 SYDVKM. The CDR3 protein is CASSFQTSYGAFF. The CDR3 coding sequence is TGTGCCAGCAGTTTTCAGACAAGCTATGGAGCTTTCTTT.

The CDR3 loop is CASSDEDCRNTIYF. The CDR3 DNA sequence: TGTGCCAGCAGTGACGAGGACTGCAGAAACACCATATATTTT. This chain connects TRBV6-4 to TRBJ1-3; D remains ambiguous. The germline V gene encodes CDR1 MRHNA and CDR2 SNTAGT. This CDR3 contains 14 residues. V dropped 2 bases and J dropped 5 bases, with 10 bases sitting between them.

This clone was counted only a few times. The chain uses TRBV7-8 and TRBJ2-4, with D possibly being TRBD2 (6 bases). The CDR3 sequence is 16 residues long. Trimming took off 1 base at V and 12 bases at J, with 22 bases between the two ends. The germline V gene has CDR1 SGHVS and CDR2 FQNEAQ. The CDR3 region is CASSLDSGGLSVSQYF. The CDR3 region has the DNA TGTGCCAGCAGCTTAGATAGCGGCGGCCTCTCGGTTAGTCAGTACTTC.

CDR3 nucleotide sequence: TGTGCCAGCAGTTCCCCGGCCCTTGCAGCTTTCTTT. It specifies CASSSPALAAFF. This chain joins TRBV28 and TRBJ1-1; D unresolved. The germline V gene has CDR1 MDHEN and CDR2 SYDVKM. This CDR3 comprises 12 residues. V was shortened by 4 bases and J by 10 bases, with 13 bases between the two germline ends.

The genes are TRBV15 and TRBJ1-1, with no clear D. V lost 2 bases and J lost 10, with 14 bases in between. Germline values: CDR1 LNHNV, CDR2 YYDKDF (reference sequence). The CDR3 sequence is 13 residues long. The CDR3 region has the DNA TGTGCCACCAGCAGAACCGCTATCGAAGGAGCTTTCTTT. Translating it yields CATSRTAIEGAFF. Combining the CDR3 with reference TRBV15 and TRBJ1-1 gives the whole variable domain DAMVIQNPRYQVTQFGKPVTLSCSQTLNHNVMYWYQQKSSQAPKLLFHYYDKDFNNEADTPDNFQSRRPNTSFCFLDIRSPGLGDTAMYLCATSRTAIEGAFFGQGTRLTVV.